The 28 T cell receptor beta chains listed next were all sequenced from one sample in a study of shared clonotypes between healthy human individuals. CD45RO-negative cells were positively selected for CCR7, leaving out terminally differentiated effector memory CD45RA+ cells. Only in-frame clones appear in the TCRdb table, and some are missing; sequencing was by immunoSEQ multiplex PCR. The sample yields hundreds of thousands of clones, approximately 95% seen once. The sequencing sample was made of naive CD8+ T cells sorted from blood. The receptors shown here come from a woman aged 25 to 39 in good health.

The rearrangement joins TRBV20-1 to TRBJ2-7, with D unclear. V was cut by 6 bases and J by 6 bases, with 12 bases left in between. CDR1 is DFQATT and CDR2 is SNEGSKA in the germline V gene (reference sequence). CDR3 length equals 11 residues. The chain's CDR3 is CSARKVLEQYF. As DNA, the CDR3 is TGCAGTGCCAGGAAGGTTCTCGAGCAGTACTTC.

The chain has TRBV27 and TRBJ1-5; D ambiguous. V dropped 4 bases and J dropped 0 bases, with 10 bases sitting between them. CDR1 and CDR2 from the germline V gene are MNHEY and SMNVEV (reference sequence). The CDR3 covers 15 residues. The CDR3 spells CASSSTGYSNQPQHF. CDR3 DNA: TGTGCCAGCAGTTCGACGGGGTATAGCAATCAGCCCCAGCATTTT.

The V and J genes are TRBV27 and TRBJ1-2; TRBD1 might be the D (5 bases). V lost 3 bases, J lost 4 bases, and 9 bases lay in between. The CDR3 sequence is 13 residues long. Germline V gene data show CDR1 as MNHEY and CDR2 as SMNVEV (reference sequence). The CDR3 bases are TGTGCCAGCAGTTTGGATGGGGGCTATGGCTACACCTTC. This encodes CASSLDGGYGYTF.

The genes are TRBV28 and TRBJ1-1; D unresolved. The germline V and J ends were trimmed by 6 bases and 0 bases, with 14 bases remaining between them. Germline lookup yields CDR1 MDHEN and CDR2 SYDVKM. The CDR3 sequence is 15 residues long. The CDR3 DNA sequence: TGTGCCAGCAGGCTAGACGTCACGGTGAACACTGAAGCTTTCTTT. This encodes CASRLDVTVNTEAFF.

This sequence joins TRBV29-1 and TRBJ2-5, with D maybe TRBD1 (5 bases). Germline CDR1 is SQVTM and CDR2 is ANQGSEA. The CDR3 is 13 amino acids. V lost 6 bases and J lost 5, with 16 bases in between. CDR3 residues: CSVQGAPLETQYF. CDR3 bases: TGCAGCGTCCAAGGGGCCCCCCTGGAGACCCAGTACTTC. The whole variable domain, remainder taken from reference TRBV29-1 and TRBJ2-5, is SAVISQKPSRDICQRGTSLTIQCQVDSQVTMMFWYRQQPGQSLTLIATANQGSEATYESGFVIDKFPISRPNLTFSTLTVSNMSPEDSSIYLCSVQGAPLETQYFGPGTRLLVL.

The genes are TRBV11-2 and TRBJ2-7; 9 bases align to TRBD1. Germline-derived CDR1 and CDR2 are SGHAT and FQNNGV. The CDR3 runs to 14 residues. V dropped 3 bases and J dropped 3; count of bases not matched to a gene: 3. Written as DNA, the CDR3 is TGTGCCAGCAGCTTCGGACAGGGGCACTACGAGCAGTACTTC. It yields the protein CASSFGQGHYEQYF.

The V call is TRBV5-4, the J call TRBJ2-7; D is unresolved. Looked up from germline, CDR1 is SGHNT and CDR2 is YYREEE (reference sequence). The CDR3 consists of 14 residues. Between the trimmed V and J ends, which lost 4 bases and 6 bases, there was a span of 17 bases. CDR3 protein: CASSPYRHRTEQYF. CDR3 nucleotide sequence: TGTGCCAGCAGCCCTTACCGGCACCGGACCGAGCAGTACTTC.

The chain has TRBV30 and TRBJ2-1; D remains ambiguous. The CDR3 has 11 amino acids. From germline, CDR1 is GTSNPN and CDR2 SVGIG (reference sequence). The germline V and J ends were trimmed by 0 bases and 8 bases, with 5 bases remaining between them. CDR3 bases: TGTGCCTGGAGTGTAATGGATGAGCAGTTCTTC. Encoded protein: CAWSVMDEQFF.

The V call is TRBV7-9, the J call TRBJ2-7; 9 nucleotides line up with TRBD2. The V and J ends lost 9 bases and 7 bases, in that order; junction bases with no gene match: 7. The CDR3 contains 12 residues. The V gene's germline CDR1 is SEHNR and CDR2 FQNEAQ (reference sequence). The CDR3 DNA sequence: TGTGCCAGTGCGGGAGGGCCAAGTGAGCAGTACTTC. Translating gives CASAGGPSEQYF.

The CDR3 DNA reads as TGTGCCAGCAGCCCCCGACTCGCCGGGCCAGCGGGAGGACTCTACGAGCAGTACTTC. This translates into CASSPRLAGPAGGLYEQYF. The rearrangement uses TRBV5-4 and TRBJ2-7; 9 nucleotides align to TRBD2. CDR1 and CDR2 from the germline V gene are SGHNT and YYREEE (reference sequence). Losses at the gene ends were 4 bases for V and 3 bases for J; bases not matched to a gene: 20. The CDR3 runs 19 residues.

A word on this clone: The same CDR3 also results from other DNA sequences found in this sample. The chain joins TRBV19 to TRBJ1-5, with TRBD1 identical over 7 bases. The CDR3 length is 14 residues. V was clipped by 2 bases and J by 4 bases; unmatched bases: 2. The germline V gene encodes CDR1 LNHDA and CDR2 SQIVND (reference sequence). The CDR3 protein is CASSIRDSNQPQHF. The CDR3 DNA follows: TGTGCCAGTAGTATACGGGACAGTAATCAGCCCCAGCATTTT.

This chain connects TRBV19 to TRBJ1-1; D remains unclear. The CDR3 extends over 14 amino acids. The V end lost 0 bases, the J end lost 4 bases, and 9 bases lay between the germline ends. Germline lookup yields CDR1 LNHDA and CDR2 SQIVND (reference sequence). The CDR3 here is CASSIEAQSTEAFF. The CDR3 nucleotides are TGTGCCAGTAGTATAGAGGCCCAGAGCACTGAAGCTTTCTTT. The variable domain in full, completed from reference TRBV19 and TRBJ1-1, reads DGGITQSPKYLFRKEGQNVTLSCEQNLNHDAMYWYRQDPGQGLRLIYYSQIVNDFQKGDIAEGYSVSREKKESFPLTVTSAQKNPTAFYLCASSIEAQSTEAFFGQGTRLTVV.

This clone has only one observation. The CDR3 region is CASSGLAGGKSYEQYF. In DNA form, the CDR3 reads TGCGCCAGCAGTGGACTAGCGGGAGGGAAATCCTACGAGCAGTACTTC. This chain links TRBV10-1 with TRBJ2-7; the match to TRBD2 covers 14 bases. After removal of 4 bases from V and 1 base from J, the junction contained 3 bases not matched to a gene. The CDR3 is made up of 16 amino acids. The germline CDR1 and CDR2 sequences are WNHNN and SYGVQD (reference sequence).

This chain joins TRBV6-1 and TRBJ1-1, with D uncertain. The CDR3 consists of 14 residues. Looked up from germline, CDR1 is MNHNS and CDR2 is SASEGT. Deletions cut 5 bases from V and 0 bases from J, with 10 bases between. For the CDR3, the DNA is TGTGCCAGCAGTATTCGGACTTTGAACACTGAAGCTTTCTTT. It translates to CASSIRTLNTEAFF.

For this clone: This same CDR3 is encoded by further DNA sequences in the sample. The rearrangement uses TRBV27 and TRBJ2-7; D unclear. Per the germline V gene, CDR1 is MNHEY and CDR2 is SMNVEV (reference sequence). With 3 bases removed from V and 7 bases from J, the gap between germline ends came to 10 bases. This CDR3 comprises 12 residues. The CDR3 loop reads CASSFSVGEQYF. The CDR3 DNA sequence: TGTGCCAGCAGTTTTTCTGTGGGGGAGCAGTACTTC.

This sequence joins TRBV7-9 and TRBJ2-1, with 7 positions matching TRBD2. J gave up 5 bases and V 10 bases, and 8 bases lay outside the gene matches. CDR1 is SEHNR, CDR2 FQNEAQ, per germline (reference sequence). The CDR3 has 13 amino acids. The CDR3 sequence: CAIVGTNNNEQFF. CDR3 bases: TGTGCCATCGTCGGGACTAATAACAATGAGCAGTTCTTC.

The genes are TRBV4-1 and TRBJ1-5, with D uncertain. Trimming stripped 0 bases from V and 1 base from J, with 13 bases between. From germline, CDR1 is MGHRA and CDR2 YSYEKL. The CDR3 runs to 17 residues. CDR3: CASSQDLPGKSNQPQHF. The CDR3 bases are TGCGCCAGCAGCCAAGATCTGCCGGGAAAGAGCAATCAGCCCCAGCATTTT.

The chain links TRBV28 to TRBJ2-5; D is possibly TRBD1 (7 bases). Deletions cut 8 bases from V and 5 bases from J, with 21 bases between. The CDR3 loop spans 15 amino acids. CDR1 and CDR2 (germline): MDHEN, SYDVKM. CDR3 in DNA: TGTGCCAGCGGGCGCGGAGGGGGCGAAGGGGAGACCCAGTACTTC. Its translation is CASGRGGGEGETQYF.

This clone was picked up one time. The chain combines TRBV4-1 with TRBJ1-1, with D perhaps TRBD1 (5 bases). The germline gives CDR1 MGHRA, CDR2 YSYEKL. This CDR3 comprises 13 residues. Deletions cut 1 base from V and 7 bases from J, with 10 bases between. CDR3 DNA: TGCGCCAGCAGCCAAGGGGAAGGGGTTGAAGCTTTCTTT. This sequence encodes CASSQGEGVEAFF.

Only one count was recorded for this clone. This rearrangement joins TRBV6-1 to TRBJ2-7; 8 bases are shared with TRBD2. CDR1 and CDR2 from the germline V gene are MNHNS and SASEGT. This CDR3 has 14 residues. V gave up 2 bases and J gave up 3 bases; unmatched junction bases: 3. The CDR3 here is CASSERREVYEQYF. CDR3 nucleotide sequence: TGTGCCAGCAGTGAAAGGCGGGAGGTCTACGAGCAGTACTTC.

The V call is TRBV6-5, the J call TRBJ2-1; perhaps TRBD1 as D (6 bases). The CDR3 runs to 13 residues. V lost 7 bases to trimming and J lost 9 bases, with 16 bases between them. The germline CDR1 and CDR2 sequences are MNHEY and SVGAGI. CDR3 residues: CASTSGTLGEQFF. The CDR3 DNA is TGTGCCAGCACATCGGGGACACTAGGTGAGCAGTTCTTC.

The chain uses TRBV27 and TRBJ2-1; TRBD2 matches at 10 bases. J gave up 6 bases and V 6 bases, and 8 bases lay outside the gene matches. The CDR3 is made up of 15 amino acids. CDR1 is MNHEY, CDR2 SMNVEV, per germline (reference sequence). The CDR3 DNA follows: TGTGCCAGCAGCGTGGGGCTAGCGGGAGTCAATGAGCAGTTCTTC. This sequence encodes CASSVGLAGVNEQFF.

The chain employs TRBV7-2 and TRBJ2-3, with 12 bases fitting TRBD2. The CDR3 is 15 amino acids. V lost 6 bases and J lost 4; bases outside the gene matches: 5. The germline V gene encodes CDR1 SGHTA and CDR2 FQGNSA. CDR3 loop: CASRRTSGKADTQYF. CDR3 in DNA: TGTGCCAGCAGGAGGACTAGCGGGAAGGCAGATACGCAGTATTTT.

The chain links TRBV4-1 to TRBJ2-7; 9 bases align to TRBD2. J gave up 2 bases and V 1 base, and 6 bases lay outside the gene matches. The CDR3 totals 16 residues. Germline V lookup: CDR1 MGHRA, CDR2 YSYEKL. As DNA, the CDR3 is TGCGCCAGCAGCCAAGGGCCTAGCGGGATTACCTACGAGCAGTACTTC. It yields the protein CASSQGPSGITYEQYF.

The chain carries TRBV30 and TRBJ2-3, with 9 bases aligning to TRBD2. Per the germline V gene, CDR1 is GTSNPN and CDR2 is SVGIG (reference sequence). With V trimmed by 0 bases and J by 3 bases, 4 bases remained unmatched. This CDR3 has 15 amino acids. The CDR3 loop is CAWSVTLAGTDTQYF. DNA of the CDR3: TGTGCCTGGAGTGTAACCCTAGCGGGAACAGATACGCAGTATTTT.

V is TRBV30 and J is TRBJ1-1; D is ambiguous. Germline values: CDR1 GTSNPN, CDR2 SVGIG (reference sequence). This CDR3 comprises 14 residues. Deletions cut 0 bases from V and 6 bases from J, with 14 bases between. The CDR3 protein is CAWSVMATGAEAFF. CDR3 DNA: TGTGCCTGGAGTGTAATGGCTACCGGGGCTGAAGCTTTCTTT.

This chain uses TRBV10-3 with TRBJ1-2, with D unresolved. Germline V gene lookup returns CDR1 ENHRY and CDR2 SYGVKD. Trimming removed 3 bases from V and 5 bases from J, with 10 bases in between. The CDR3 consists of 13 residues. The CDR3 region is CAISDPGSYGYTF. CDR3 DNA sequence: TGTGCCATCAGTGACCCGGGAAGTTATGGCTACACCTTC.

The chain links TRBV7-6 to TRBJ2-2, with a weak D call TRBD2 (7 bases). CDR1 SGHVS and CDR2 FNYEAQ come from the germline V gene. Trimming cost V 4 bases and J 0 bases, with 21 bases left between them. The CDR3 length is 19 residues. The CDR3 spells CASSWGLADRYANTGELFF. CDR3 DNA sequence: TGTGCCAGCAGCTGGGGGCTAGCGGACCGATATGCGAACACCGGGGAGCTGTTTTTT. Supplemented by reference TRBV7-6 and TRBJ2-2, the full variable domain reads GAGVSQSPRYKVTKRGQDVALRCDPISGHVSLYWYRQALGQGPEFLTYFNYEAQQDKSGLPNDRFSAERPEGSISTLTIQRTEQRDSAMYRCASSWGLADRYANTGELFFGEGSRLTVL.